These T cell receptor beta chains were read from a single sample in a study of CD8 T cells in Susac syndrome. TCRdb reanalysed the immunoSEQ multiplex PCR reads using MiXCR and keeps one entry per CDR3 protein. The repertoire includes 150,000 to 200,000 distinct CDR3 sequences, roughly 95% of them detected once, and about 0.16% sits in the top ten. Sequenced: CD8+ T cells from PBMCs. The receptor set was obtained from a human donor with multiple sclerosis. Both conserved end residues are part of each CDR3. Each record gives: V gene, D gene, J gene, clone size, CDR3 protein, CDR3 DNA. The D gene is left open where the match is weak. The size field is filled for only some rows; it gives once, few, many or a size class.

TRBV27	.	TRBJ2-3	.	CASTLGGSDTQYF	TGTGCCAGCACCCTGGGGGGTTCAGATACGCAGTATTTT
TRBV7-9	TRBD2	TRBJ2-7	once	CASSSLAGGVSHEQYF	TGTGCCAGCAGCTCCTTAGCGGGAGGGGTCTCTCACGAGCAGTACTTC
TRBV19	TRBD1	TRBJ1-5	.	CASSIVGTGGGQPQHF	TGTGCCAGTAGTATAGTCGGGACAGGGGGCGGTCAGCCCCAGCATTTT
TRBV7-9	TRBD2	TRBJ2-1	.	CASSPTSGGLGSEQFF	TGTGCCAGCAGCCCGACTAGCGGGGGTTTGGGCAGTGAGCAGTTCTTC
TRBV15	TRBD1	TRBJ2-7	.	CATTPGQGKTYEQYF	TGTGCCACCACCCCCGGACAGGGGAAGACCTACGAGCAGTACTTC
TRBV18	TRBD1	TRBJ2-7	.	CASSPWDRAGYEQYF	TGTGCCAGCTCACCTTGGGACAGGGCGGGCTACGAGCAGTACTTC
TRBV29-1	TRBD2	TRBJ2-7	.	CSVAIAGVGHEQYF	TGCAGCGTCGCCATAGCGGGAGTGGGCCACGAGCAGTACTTC
TRBV29-1	.	TRBJ2-2	.	CSVGWRGELFF	TGCAGCGTTGGGTGGCGCGGGGAGCTGTTTTTT
TRBV4-1	TRBD1	TRBJ1-5	.	CASSPEDRGQPQHF	TGCGCCAGCAGCCCCGAGGACAGGGGGCAGCCCCAGCATTTT
TRBV15	.	TRBJ1-5	.	CATSRGGQINQPQHF	TGTGCCACCAGCAGGGGTGGACAGATCAATCAGCCCCAGCATTTT
TRBV5-6	TRBD2	TRBJ2-1	.	CASNPSGSSYNEQFF	TGTGCCAGTAACCCTAGCGGGAGCTCCTACAATGAGCAGTTCTTC
TRBV9	.	TRBJ1-3	once	CASSHTSGHLNSGNTIYF	TGTGCCAGCAGCCACACATCAGGACACCTCAACTCTGGAAACACCATATATTTT
TRBV20-1	.	TRBJ2-1	once	CSARPDGINEQFF	TGCAGTGCTAGACCGGACGGAATCAATGAGCAGTTCTTC
TRBV28	.	TRBJ2-3	.	CASSLGVGGYTDTQYF	TGTGCCAGCAGTTTAGGGGTAGGAGGGTACACAGATACGCAGTATTTT
TRBV29-1	.	TRBJ2-7	.	CSVVWASSYEQYF	TGCAGCGTTGTTTGGGCTAGCAGCTACGAGCAGTACTTC
TRBV6-1	.	TRBJ2-5	.	CASSEEAGWETQYF	TGTGCCAGCAGTGAAGAGGCAGGGTGGGAGACCCAGTACTTC